The 23 T cell receptor beta chains below were found in one sample sequenced in a study of T cell responses to AZD1222 COVID-19 vaccine. The assay was immunoSEQ multiplex PCR, and TCRdb's table has in-frame clones only and misses some. The sample yields 130,000 to 150,000 clones, 90% to 95% seen once. Material: peripheral blood, obtained on day 0 of AZD1222 vaccination. These receptors were taken from an adult in good health.

The rearrangement links TRBV11-3 to TRBJ2-5; the match to TRBD2 covers 10 bases. The CDR3 has 15 amino acids. Germline loops: CDR1 SGHNT, CDR2 YENEEA. With V trimmed by 6 bases and J by 5 bases, 9 bases remained unmatched. The CDR3 here is CASSHSSGGVETQYF. In DNA form, the CDR3 reads TGTGCCAGCAGTCATTCTAGCGGGGGCGTGGAGACCCAGTACTTC.

This clone appeared once. This chain links TRBV4-1 with TRBJ1-5; D is uncertain. The germline gives CDR1 MGHRA, CDR2 YSYEKL. The CDR3 spans 16 residues. The germline V and J ends were trimmed by 0 bases and 0 bases, with 9 bases remaining between them. In nucleotides, the CDR3 is TGCGCCAGCAGCCAAGAAAGCGGATTTAGCAATCAGCCCCAGCATTTT. Its protein is CASSQESGFSNQPQHF.

The CDR3 spells CASSSALAVNPYNEQFF. As DNA, the CDR3 is TGTGCCAGCAGTTCCGCCCTAGCGGTAAATCCCTACAATGAGCAGTTCTTC. The V and J genes are TRBV27 and TRBJ2-1, with TRBD2 matching 7 bases. CDR1 and CDR2 (germline): MNHEY, SMNVEV (reference sequence). V trimming: 4 bases; J trimming: 2 bases; junction bases outside the gene matches: 11. The CDR3 contains 17 residues.

J is TRBJ1-2 and V is TRBV27; D may be TRBD1 (5 bases). The CDR3 totals 15 residues. Trimming left V 0 bases short and J 5 bases short, with 13 bases between. Germline V gene sequence: CDR1 MNHEY, CDR2 SMNVEV (reference sequence). The CDR3 DNA reads as TGTGCCAGCAGTTTATCAAGGGGAGAGGTTTATGGCTACACCTTC. Residues: CASSLSRGEVYGYTF.

The genes are TRBV5-1 and TRBJ2-7, with a weak D call TRBD1 (6 bases). Germline CDR1 reads SGHRS; CDR2 reads YFSETQ. V lost 2 bases, J lost 3 bases, and 15 bases lay in between. The CDR3 is made up of 15 amino acids. CDR3 region: CASSFGTRTGYEQYF. The CDR3 DNA is TGCGCCAGCAGCTTCGGGACACGGACCGGCTACGAGCAGTACTTC. The whole variable domain, remainder taken from reference TRBV5-1 and TRBJ2-7, is KAGVTQTPRYLIKTRGQQVTLSCSPISGHRSVSWYQQTPGQGLQFLFEYFSETQRNKGNFPGRFSGRQFSNSRSEMNVSTLELGDSALYLCASSFGTRTGYEQYFGPGTRLTVT.

The chain couples TRBV6-5 to TRBJ1-6, with 8 bases fitting TRBD1. CDR1 and CDR2 from the germline V gene are MNHEY and SVGAGI. This CDR3 is built from 15 residues. V was clipped by 6 bases and J by 7 bases; unmatched bases: 8. In nucleotides, the CDR3 is TGTGCCAGCAGCCGCGGACAGGGTAGGAATTCACCCCTCCACTTT. This sequence encodes CASSRGQGRNSPLHF.

This rearrangement joins TRBV11-3 to TRBJ2-3; 8 bases match TRBD2. CDR3 length: 16 residues. The V segment lost 0 bases and the J segment 6 bases; nucleotides outside the gene matches: 8. Germline V CDR1 and CDR2: SGHNT, YENEEA. The CDR3 spells CASSLDGRGGDDTQYF. As DNA, the CDR3 is TGTGCCAGCAGCTTAGATGGTCGGGGGGGCGACGATACGCAGTATTTT.

The chain recombines TRBV7-3 with TRBJ2-3; D is perhaps TRBD1 (5 bases). Germline V lookup: CDR1 SGHTA, CDR2 FQGTGA. The CDR3 covers 13 residues. V was trimmed by 5 bases and J by 3 bases, leaving 9 bases between them. CDR3 sequence (DNA): TGTGCCAGCAGCGCGACAGTAACAGATACGCAGTATTTT. Amino acid sequence: CASSATVTDTQYF.

The chain couples TRBV6-6 to TRBJ2-7, with TRBD2 identical over 9 bases. The CDR3 is 15 amino acids. V was pared by 2 bases and J by 2 bases, with 4 bases of the junction left unmatched. Germline CDR1 reads MNHNY; CDR2 reads SVGAGI (reference sequence). The CDR3 sequence is CASSYGGLAAYEQYF. The CDR3 DNA is TGTGCCAGCAGTTACGGGGGACTAGCAGCCTACGAGCAGTACTTC.

This rearrangement joins TRBV19 to TRBJ2-7, with TRBD1 as a possible D gene (6 bases). This CDR3 spans 13 amino acids. Germline values: CDR1 LNHDA, CDR2 SQIVND (reference sequence). Trimming took 10 bases from V and 0 from J, leaving 13 bases between them. CDR3 protein: CATGAESSYEQYF. Written as DNA, the CDR3 is TGTGCCACAGGGGCGGAGAGCTCCTACGAGCAGTACTTC. Using reference TRBV19 and TRBJ2-7 for the parts outside the CDR3, the full variable domain is DGGITQSPKYLFRKEGQNVTLSCEQNLNHDAMYWYRQDPGQGLRLIYYSQIVNDFQKGDIAEGYSVSREKKESFPLTVTSAQKNPTAFYLCATGAESSYEQYFGPGTRLTVT.

The chain recombines TRBV5-1 with TRBJ2-1; D perhaps matches TRBD1 (6 bases). Germline values: CDR1 SGHRS, CDR2 YFSETQ. This CDR3 has 15 amino acids. Trimming took off 2 bases at V and 2 bases at J, with 11 bases between the two ends. The DNA of the CDR3 is TGCGCCAGCAGCTTCCAGGGGCCTACCTACAATGAGCAGTTCTTC. This codes for CASSFQGPTYNEQFF.

The rearrangement uses TRBV24-1 and TRBJ2-6; a possible D gene is TRBD1 (5 bases). The CDR3 is 15 residues long. The germline V gene encodes CDR1 KGHDR and CDR2 SFDVKD. Between the trimmed V and J ends, which lost 2 bases and 1 base, there was a span of 5 bases. The CDR3 region is CATSDSGSGANVLTF. DNA of the CDR3: TGTGCCACCAGTGATTCAGGGTCTGGGGCCAACGTCCTGACTTTC.

The sample holds one count of this clone. This sequence joins TRBV7-2 and TRBJ2-5; D call uncertain. The CDR3 contains 14 residues. Germline CDR1 reads SGHTA; CDR2 reads FQGNSA. Trimming stripped 5 bases from V and 2 bases from J, with 12 bases between. CDR3 residues: CASSPNGPQETQYF. The DNA for the CDR3 is TGTGCCAGCAGCCCGAACGGACCTCAAGAGACCCAGTACTTC.

The chain links TRBV6-5 to TRBJ1-2; D perhaps matches TRBD1 (5 bases). Per the germline V gene, CDR1 is MNHEY and CDR2 is SVGAGI. Trimming cost V 2 bases and J 3 bases, with 13 bases left between them. The CDR3 covers 15 residues. CDR3 coding DNA: TGTGCCAGCAGTTACATGGGGGACGGATACTATGGCTACACCTTC. It specifies CASSYMGDGYYGYTF.

For the CDR3, the DNA is TGTGCCAGCAGTTTAACAGGACGGGAGCAGTACTTC. Translation gives CASSLTGREQYF. The chain joins TRBV27 to TRBJ2-7, with D maybe TRBD1 (5 bases). Per the germline V gene, CDR1 is MNHEY and CDR2 is SMNVEV (reference sequence). The CDR3 consists of 12 residues. V was trimmed by 2 bases and J by 7 bases, leaving 9 bases between them.

The chain couples TRBV5-4 to TRBJ1-2, with a weak D call TRBD1 (6 bases). This CDR3 is built from 15 residues. The V end lost 4 bases, the J end lost 0 bases, and 13 bases lay between the germline ends. Per the germline V gene, CDR1 is SGHNT and CDR2 is YYREEE (reference sequence). The CDR3 sequence: CASSPAGGANYGYTF. The CDR3 DNA sequence: TGTGCCAGCAGCCCGGCGGGGGGCGCTAACTATGGCTACACCTTC.

The V gene is TRBV3-1 (or the pseudogene TRBV3-2), the J gene TRBJ1-4; TRBD1 aligns across 10 bases. Germline assignment: CDR1 LGHDT and CDR2 YNNKEL (reference sequence). V was clipped by 4 bases and J by 4 bases; unmatched bases: 6. CDR3 length: 16 residues. Here the CDR3 reads CASSPGQGRLNEKLFF. The CDR3 DNA follows: TGTGCCAGCAGCCCGGGACAGGGGCGACTTAATGAAAAACTGTTTTTT.

CDR3 in amino acids: CASSRRLAGGPTDTQYF. In DNA form, the CDR3 reads TGCGCCAGCAGCCGTCGACTAGCGGGGGGGCCGACAGATACGCAGTATTTT. The chain uses TRBV4-1 and TRBJ2-3; 14 bases agree with TRBD2. Per germline, CDR1 MGHRA and CDR2 YSYEKL. CDR3 length: 17 amino acids. Trimming took 4 bases from V and 3 from J; bases not matched to a gene: 6.

The chain couples TRBV5-5 to TRBJ1-4; weak D call: TRBD1 (5 bases). The CDR3 extends over 14 amino acids. Germline V gene sequence: CDR1 SGHKS, CDR2 YYEKEE (reference sequence). The ends were cut back, 6 bases at V and 2 bases at J, with 11 bases in the middle. Here the CDR3 DNA reads TGTGCCAGCAATAGGGCAGGGACTAATGAAAAACTGTTTTTT. It specifies CASNRAGTNEKLFF.

The chain is built from TRBV2 and TRBJ1-2; possible D gene TRBD1, 5 bases. Germline V gives CDR1 SNHLY, CDR2 FYNNEI. This CDR3 is 14 amino acids long. With 1 base removed from V and 6 bases from J, the gap between germline ends came to 12 bases. CDR3: CASSEDVWGDGYTF. DNA of the CDR3: TGTGCCAGCAGTGAAGATGTGTGGGGCGATGGCTACACCTTC.

Only one count was recorded for this clone. V gene TRBV7-8 combines with J gene TRBJ1-1, with D perhaps TRBD1 (6 bases). V was shortened by 5 bases and J by 3 bases, with 16 bases between the two germline ends. CDR3 length equals 15 residues. Per the germline V gene, CDR1 is SGHVS and CDR2 is FQNEAQ. This CDR3 is CASSILKGTHTEAFF. The CDR3 DNA sequence: TGTGCCAGCAGCATACTAAAGGGGACACACACTGAAGCTTTCTTT.

V usage is TRBV5-4 and J usage is TRBJ1-6; D ambiguous. The CDR3 runs to 12 residues. Germline CDR1 is SGHNT and CDR2 is YYREEE (reference sequence). The germline V and J ends were trimmed by 1 base and 7 bases, with 3 bases remaining between them. The DNA of the CDR3 is TGTGCCAGCAGCTTGAACAATTCACCCCTCCACTTT. Amino acid sequence: CASSLNNSPLHF.

The rearrangement joins TRBV5-1 to TRBJ1-4, with D unresolved. The CDR3 consists of 13 residues. CDR1 and CDR2 from the germline V gene are SGHRS and YFSETQ. The V gene lost 2 bases and the J gene lost 7 bases, with 9 bases spanning the gap. The CDR3 sequence: CASSFGPFEKLFF. Written as DNA, the CDR3 is TGCGCCAGCAGCTTCGGGCCCTTTGAAAAACTGTTTTTT.